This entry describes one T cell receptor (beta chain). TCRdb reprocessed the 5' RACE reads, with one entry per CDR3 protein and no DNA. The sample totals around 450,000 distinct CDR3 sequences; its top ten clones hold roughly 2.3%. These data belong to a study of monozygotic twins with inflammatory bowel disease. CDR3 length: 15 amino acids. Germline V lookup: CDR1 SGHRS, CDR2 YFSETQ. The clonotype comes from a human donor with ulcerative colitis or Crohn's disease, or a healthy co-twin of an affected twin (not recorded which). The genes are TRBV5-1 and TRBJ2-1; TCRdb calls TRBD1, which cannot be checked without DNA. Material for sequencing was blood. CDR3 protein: CASSLAGAGNNEQFF.